This T cell receptor beta chain is drawn from a study of T cells in Graves' hyperthyroidism and ophthalmopathy. About the study: Peripheral blood draws took place at initial diagnosis, ahead of any treatment.

Notes on the study in general: Appearing also in blood were most of the thyroid clonotypes expanded above 0.001. Ophthalmopathy was identified by the model a median about six months ahead of onset.

Clinicians diagnosed patients from clinical symptoms, serum thyroxine and TRAb, thyroid ultrasound and orbital computed tomography. RNA transcripts yielded amplified TCR beta CDR3 regions. Using the HTBI primer set, a first-round RT-PCR was run on the TCR CDR3. TCRdb re-called the multiplex PCR reads with MiXCR, one entry per CDR3 protein. The sample lists 500,000 to 800,000 distinct CDR3 sequences, more than 12% occurring once. This clonotype was seen at least ten times. Antigen: not known. The CDR3 totals 14 residues. Germline V gives CDR1 MDHEN, CDR2 SYDVKM. V lost 3 bases and J 6 bases, leaving 12 bases between the germline ends.

Sequencing input: blood. This sequence originates from a woman in her 50s with Graves' ophthalmopathy. The gene calls are TRBV28 and TRBJ1-5; D may be TRBD1 (5 bases). The CDR3: CASSFAGSGQPQHF. The CDR3, as DNA: TGTGCCAGCAGTTTCGCAGGGTCGGGTCAGCCCCAGCATTTT. Full variable domain (rest looked up from reference TRBV28 and TRBJ1-5): DVKVTQSSRYLVKRTGEKVFLECVQDMDHENMFWYRQDPGLGLRLIYFSYDVKMKEKGDIPEGYSVSREKKERFSLILESASTNQTSMYLCASSFAGSGQPQHFGDGTRLSIL.